This T cell receptor beta chain was observed in a study of blood T cells in healthy people across ages. Peripheral blood from each donor was collected in a volume of 9.5 to 10 milliliters. Whenever a sample was processed, at least 6 million PBMCs were isolated. A sample-barcoded 5' primer and a J-beta primer mix were used in a second PCR of about 6 to 12 cycles. MiXCR, run by TCRdb on the 5' RACE reads, gives a single entry per CDR3 protein. The sample holds about 1,400,000 distinct CDR3 sequences, approximately 60% seen once. This CDR3 comprises 16 residues. The V gene end was trimmed by 1 base and the J gene end by 1 base; junction bases not matched to a gene: 7. The germline CDR1 and CDR2 sequences are MGHRA and YSYEKL.

This TCR came from a man between 18 and 29 years old in good health. The chain is built from TRBV4-1 and TRBJ2-7; 7 positions agree with TRBD1. Sequencing was carried out using blood. Here the CDR3 DNA reads TGCGCCAGCAGCCAAGTCGAGACAGGGTTATCCTACGAGCAGTACTTC. Translating it yields CASSQVETGLSYEQYF.